This TCR beta chain was captured in a study of beta chain features in type 1 diabetes. Study-wide results and caveats: Across patients, naive, central memory and Treg TCRB repertoires exhibited apparently greater similarity than was observed across healthy donors. Shortening of TCRB CDR3s, moderate but significant, appeared in all four CD4+ subsets of Type 1 diabetes patients.

The CDR3 has 14 amino acids. The germline V gene has CDR1 SGHRS and CDR2 YFSETQ. Trimming at V came to 6 bases and at J to 5 bases, leaving 7 bases not matched to a gene. The whole isolated RNA underwent reverse transcription, so sequencing captured expressed TCRB transcripts. Generated by immunoSEQ multiplex PCR, the TCRdb table keeps only in-frame clones and is missing some. The table records under 50,000 clones, 66% of them present only once. As for this clone: Its antigen remains unknown.

The specimen sequenced was Tregs from blood. This sequence was found in a woman between 18 and 30 years old with type 1 diabetes. V is TRBV5-1 and J is TRBJ1-4; 7 bases are shared with TRBD1. The CDR3 sequence: CASTQSTGNEKLFF. CDR3 bases: TGCGCCAGCACTCAATCGACAGGGAATGAAAAACTGTTTTTT. The full variable domain, rest sourced from reference TRBV5-1 and TRBJ1-4, is KAGVTQTPRYLIKTRGQQVTLSCSPISGHRSVSWYQQTPGQGLQFLFEYFSETQRNKGNFPGRFSGRQFSNSRSEMNVSTLELGDSALYLCASTQSTGNEKLFFGSGTQLSVL.